The clone carrying this T cell receptor (beta chain) was counted ten times or more. The data were obtained in a study of regulatory T cells in long-lasting Graves disease. HTBI primers from iRepertoire and Arm-PCR of CDR3 regions yielded the TCR beta libraries. TCRdb passed the multiplex PCR reads through MiXCR, listing each CDR3 protein once. The sample holds around 450,000 distinct CDR3 sequences; under 25% are singletons and the top ten take 6.5% to 9%. Documented time point: persistent/refractory GD, antithyroid drugs over 5 years with positive TRAb. The TCR library was prepared using RNA isolated from PBMCs. Diagnosis followed American Thyroid Association guidelines for Graves' disease. In this cohort, patients came from an endocrinology department located in Xi'an, China. Collection of peripheral blood (roughly 9 milliliters) was done using EDTA tubes. Sequences were derived from peripheral blood mononuclear cells (PBMCs), sampled when the disease was refractory, from a patient treated with antithyroid drugs. The sequence came from a female donor with Graves disease.

DNA of the CDR3: TGTGCCAGCAGCCAGGGACTCTACTTACAAGAGACCCAGTACTTC. This encodes CASSQGLYLQETQYF. The chain uses TRBV11-2 and TRBJ2-5; TRBD2 might be the D (6 bases). The CDR3 is made up of 15 amino acids. Germline CDR1 is SGHAT and CDR2 is FQNNGV. Trimming removed 5 bases at V and 2 bases at J, with 15 bases between.